The next 5 T cell receptor beta chains were all read from a single sample in a study of Tregs in tolerant kidney transplant recipients. Libraries were prepared by immunoSEQ multiplex PCR; TCRdb keeps only in-frame clonotypes and omits some of them. This table has about 44,000 clones, roughly 95% appearing once. No antigens are known for them. The sequenced material came from Tregs from blood cultured with allogeneic cells. The source is a human donor in good health.

This chain uses TRBV2 with TRBJ1-2, with D possibly being TRBD1 (5 bases). From germline, CDR1 is SNHLY and CDR2 FYNNEI. V was trimmed by 4 bases and J by 7 bases, leaving 19 bases between them. The CDR3 loop spans 15 amino acids. The CDR3 region is CASSAQGAFQLGYTF. The CDR3 bases are TGTGCCAGCAGTGCCCAGGGCGCGTTCCAACTTGGCTACACCTTC. The variable domain in full, with the rest retrieved from reference TRBV2 and TRBJ1-2, is EPEVTQTPSHQVTQMGQEVILRCVPISNHLYFYWYRQILGQKVEFLVSFYNNEISEKSEIFDDQFSVERPDGSNFTLKIRSTKLEDSAMYFCASSAQGAFQLGYTFGSGTRLTVV.

The chain joins TRBV7-2 to TRBJ2-1; D is unclear. Trimming pared 0 bases from V and 6 bases from J, leaving 0 bases between. The CDR3 is made up of 11 amino acids. CDR1 and CDR2 from the germline V gene are SGHTA and FQGNSA. Here the CDR3 reads CASSLANEQFF. CDR3 bases: TGTGCCAGCAGCTTAGCCAATGAGCAGTTCTTC.

CDR3 sequence: CASTRGTGNTIYF. CDR3 bases: TGCGCCAGCACTCGGGGTACTGGAAACACCATATATTTT. The gene calls are TRBV10-1 and TRBJ1-3, with D unresolved. Germline-derived CDR1 and CDR2 are WNHNN and SYGVQD (reference sequence). V gave up 7 bases and J gave up 2 bases, with 9 bases separating them. CDR3 size: 13 residues.

CDR3 sequence reads: CASTQDRGETQYF. The CDR3 nucleotides read TGTGCCAGCACTCAGGACAGGGGAGAGACCCAGTACTTC. The chain couples TRBV2 to TRBJ2-5, with 9 bases lining up with TRBD1. The trim removed 7 bases at V and 4 bases at J, leaving 4 bases unmatched. Germline V gives CDR1 SNHLY, CDR2 FYNNEI. CDR3 length equals 13 residues.

CDR3 nucleotides: TGTGCCAGCAGCGTAGTCAGGAACACTGAAGCTTTCTTT. This codes for CASSVVRNTEAFF. This chain joins TRBV9 and TRBJ1-1; D unclear. CDR1 is SGDLS, CDR2 YYNGEE, per germline. The CDR3 has 13 residues. With 0 bases removed from V and 1 base from J, the gap between germline ends came to 4 bases.